These T cell receptor beta chains were read from a single sample in a study of cytomegalovirus exposure and HLA in healthy donors. Profiled with immunoSEQ multiplex PCR; TCRdb holds only in-frame clones, not every one. The repertoire holds 150,000 or so clones, with 80% as singletons. The sample taken for sequencing was PBMCs. These receptors were taken from a woman in her forties or fifties in good health and CMV-seropositive. Both conserved end residues are part of each CDR3. D genes are given only for firm matches. Size is omitted from some rows. Given values are once, few, many or a class for expanded clones.

clone_size | j_call | v_call | d_call | cdr3_nt | cdr3_aa
. | TRBJ1-3 | TRBV7-9 | . | TGTGCCAGCAGCTTAGTCGTGGCAGAAGGAAACACCATATATTTT | CASSLVVAEGNTIYF
. | TRBJ2-4 | TRBV2 | TRBD2 | TGTGCCAGCACAGGACTAGCGGGAGGAGACAAAAACATTCAGTACTTC | CASTGLAGGDKNIQYF
. | TRBJ2-1 | TRBV7-2 | TRBD2 | TGTGCCAGCAGCTTAGGGCTAGCGGGAACCGATGAGCAGTTCTTC | CASSLGLAGTDEQFF
. | TRBJ2-1 | TRBV9 | . | TGTGCCAGCAGCGTAAGCCCCTACAATGAGCAGTTCTTC | CASSVSPYNEQFF
few | TRBJ2-7 | TRBV5-1 | . | TGCGCCAGCAGCTTGTCCGGCGGATATACCGGCTACGAGCAGTACTTC | CASSLSGGYTGYEQYF
. | TRBJ2-1 | TRBV5-1 | . | TGCGCCAGCAGCCAACCTGGACAGAGTTACAATGAGCAGTTCTTC | CASSQPGQSYNEQFF
. | TRBJ2-1 | TRBV15 | TRBD1 | TGTGCCACCAGCAGAGATTTGACAGGGGGCAATGAGCAGTTCTTC | CATSRDLTGGNEQFF
. | TRBJ2-7 | TRBV14 | . | TGTGCCAGCAGCCCCCGGGGGAACCAAAGGGGCCACGAGCAGTACTTC | CASSPRGNQRGHEQYF
. | TRBJ2-3 | TRBV11-2 | . | TGTGCCAGCAGCTTGGCGGGCTCAGATACGCAGTATTTT | CASSLAGSDTQYF
. | TRBJ2-1 | TRBV14 | TRBD2 | TGTGCCAGCAGCCAAGCCGGGACTACGATCAATGAGCAGTTCTTC | CASSQAGTTINEQFF
once | TRBJ2-2 | TRBV7-9 | . | TGTGCCAGCAGCGCCCCGGGGAACTCCGTCACCGGGGAGCTGTTTTTT | CASSAPGNSVTGELFF
. | TRBJ2-7 | TRBV30 | TRBD1 | TGTGCCTGGAGTGAAACCGGGACAGGGAATCAGTACTTC | CAWSETGTGNQYF
. | TRBJ1-4 | TRBV19 | TRBD1 | TGTGCCAGTAGTCCTAACCAGGGGGGCAAACTGTTTTTT | CASSPNQGGKLFF
few | TRBJ1-1 | TRBV7-2 | TRBD1 | TGTGCCAGCAGCTTAACAGGGGGGAACACTGAAGCTTTCTTT | CASSLTGGNTEAFF
. | TRBJ2-1 | TRBV5-4 | TRBD2 | TGTGCCAGCAGCTTGGCAGGACTAGCGCGAGCTAATGAGCAGTTCTTC | CASSLAGLARANEQFF
. | TRBJ2-7 | TRBV6-1 | . | TGTGCCAGCACCCTGCACAGGTCCTACGAGCAGTACTTC | CASTLHRSYEQYF
. | TRBJ1-1 | TRBV9 | TRBD1 | TGTGCCAGCAGCGGCCCCCGGACAGGGGGAAGGACTGAAGCTTTCTTT | CASSGPRTGGRTEAFF
. | TRBJ2-1 | TRBV5-4 | . | TGTGCCAGCAGCTTGGGACCGGACTCTTCTTACAATGAGCAGTTCTTC | CASSLGPDSSYNEQFF
. | TRBJ1-1 | TRBV27 | . | TGTGCCAGCAGCCCGAGCGTGGGTTCCACTGAAGCTTTCTTT | CASSPSVGSTEAFF
few | TRBJ2-1 | TRBV19 | TRBD1 | TGTGCCAGTAGGAGCACAGGGGGTGAGCAGTTCTTC | CASRSTGGEQFF
. | TRBJ1-1 | TRBV27 | . | TGTGCCAGCAGTTTTTTGGGGAGAGGCACTGAAGCTTTCTTT | CASSFLGRGTEAFF
. | TRBJ1-5 | TRBV7-9 | TRBD1 | TGTGCCAGCAGCTTAGGACAGGGGTCGTCTAGCAATCAGCCCCAGCATTTT | CASSLGQGSSSNQPQHF
. | TRBJ2-5 | TRBV5-1 | TRBD2 | TGCGCCAGCAGCTTGGTTCCGGGGGGGCCAGAGACCCAGTACTTC | CASSLVPGGPETQYF
. | TRBJ2-7 | TRBV9 | . | TGTGCCAGCAGCGTGACAGGTAGTGCCTACGAGCAGTACTTC | CASSVTGSAYEQYF
. | TRBJ2-2 | TRBV6-1 | . | TGTGCCAGCAGCCTCACCGGGGAGCTGTTTTTT | CASSLTGELFF
. | TRBJ2-1 | TRBV29-1 | TRBD2 | TGCAGCGTTAGGCGGGGGGCGTCCTACAATGAGCAGTTCTTC | CSVRRGASYNEQFF
few | TRBJ2-3 | TRBV7-2 | TRBD2 | TGTGCCAGCAGCTTAGGACTAGCGCTAGATACGCAGTATTTT | CASSLGLALDTQYF
. | TRBJ1-5 | TRBV11-2 | . | TGTGCCAGCAGCTTAGAGGGGCTCGGCAATCAGCCCCAGCATTTT | CASSLEGLGNQPQHF
. | TRBJ2-7 | TRBV7-8 | . | TGTGCCAGCAGCTTATTTCGGGTACCTTCCTACGAGCAGTACTTC | CASSLFRVPSYEQYF
. | TRBJ2-4 | TRBV7-9 | . | TGTGCCAGCAGCTTAGGTGGGGCTCAGTACTTC | CASSLGGAQYF
. | TRBJ1-4 | TRBV30 | . | TGTGCCTGGTCCACGGGACTCAGAGGCGAAAAACTGTTTTTT | CAWSTGLRGEKLFF
few | TRBJ2-7 | TRBV5-1 | TRBD1 | TGCGCCAGCTTGGGTACAGGGGACGAGCAGTACTTC | CASLGTGDEQYF